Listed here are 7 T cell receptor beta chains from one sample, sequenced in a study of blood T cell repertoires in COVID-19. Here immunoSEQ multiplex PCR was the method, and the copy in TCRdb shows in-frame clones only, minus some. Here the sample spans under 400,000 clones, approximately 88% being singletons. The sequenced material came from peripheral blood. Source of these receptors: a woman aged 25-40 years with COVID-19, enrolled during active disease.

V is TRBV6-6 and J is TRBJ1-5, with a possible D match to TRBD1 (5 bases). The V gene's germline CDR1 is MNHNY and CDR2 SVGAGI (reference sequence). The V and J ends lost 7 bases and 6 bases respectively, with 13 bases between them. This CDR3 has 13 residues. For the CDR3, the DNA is TGTGCCAGCAATTTTCAGGGCGCTCAGCCCCAGCATTTT. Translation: CASNFQGAQPQHF.

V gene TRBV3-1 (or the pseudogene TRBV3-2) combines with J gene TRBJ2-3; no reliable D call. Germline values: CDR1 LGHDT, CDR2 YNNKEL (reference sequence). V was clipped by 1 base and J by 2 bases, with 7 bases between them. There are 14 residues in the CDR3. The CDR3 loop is CASSQARDTDTQYF. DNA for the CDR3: TGTGCCAGCAGCCAAGCCCGAGACACAGATACGCAGTATTTT.

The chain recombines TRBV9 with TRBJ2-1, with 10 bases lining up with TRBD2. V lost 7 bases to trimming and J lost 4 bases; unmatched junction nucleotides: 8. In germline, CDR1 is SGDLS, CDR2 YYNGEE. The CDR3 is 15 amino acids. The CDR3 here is CASAYGAGGYNEQFF. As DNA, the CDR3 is TGTGCCAGCGCCTATGGAGCGGGGGGGTACAATGAGCAGTTCTTC.

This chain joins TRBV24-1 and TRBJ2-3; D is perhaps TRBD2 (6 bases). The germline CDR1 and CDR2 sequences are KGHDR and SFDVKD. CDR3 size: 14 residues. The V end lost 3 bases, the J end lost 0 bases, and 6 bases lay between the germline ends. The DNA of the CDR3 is TGTGCCACCAGTGATGGGGGGAGCACAGATACGCAGTATTTT. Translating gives CATSDGGSTDTQYF.

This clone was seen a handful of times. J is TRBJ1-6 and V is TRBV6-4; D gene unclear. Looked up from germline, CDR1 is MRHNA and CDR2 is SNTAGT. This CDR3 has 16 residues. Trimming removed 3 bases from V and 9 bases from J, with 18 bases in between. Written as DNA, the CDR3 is TGTGCCAGCAGTGAGGGAGGGATCGGAGACGGTTCACCCCTCCACTTT. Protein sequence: CASSEGGIGDGSPLHF.

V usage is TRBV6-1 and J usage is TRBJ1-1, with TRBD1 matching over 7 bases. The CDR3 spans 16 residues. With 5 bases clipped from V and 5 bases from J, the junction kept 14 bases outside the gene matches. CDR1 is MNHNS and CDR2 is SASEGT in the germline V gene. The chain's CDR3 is CASSQDRVGVETEAFF. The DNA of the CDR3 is TGTGCCAGCAGTCAAGACAGGGTGGGGGTGGAAACTGAAGCTTTCTTT.

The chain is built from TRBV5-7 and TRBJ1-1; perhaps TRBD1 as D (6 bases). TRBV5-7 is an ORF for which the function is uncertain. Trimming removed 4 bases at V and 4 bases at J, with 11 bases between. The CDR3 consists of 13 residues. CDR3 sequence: CASSISGATEAFF. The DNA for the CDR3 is TGTGCCAGCAGCATATCAGGGGCCACTGAAGCTTTCTTT.